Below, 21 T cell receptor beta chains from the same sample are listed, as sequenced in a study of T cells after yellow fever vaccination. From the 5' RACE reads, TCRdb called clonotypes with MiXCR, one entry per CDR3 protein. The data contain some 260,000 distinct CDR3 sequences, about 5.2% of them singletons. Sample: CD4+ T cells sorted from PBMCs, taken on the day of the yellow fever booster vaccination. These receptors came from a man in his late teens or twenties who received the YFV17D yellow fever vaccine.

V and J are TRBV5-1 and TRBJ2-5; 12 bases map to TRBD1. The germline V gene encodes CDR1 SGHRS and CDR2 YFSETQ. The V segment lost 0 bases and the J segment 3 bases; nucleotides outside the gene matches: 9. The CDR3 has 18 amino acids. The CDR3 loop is CASSLVGTGGAPEETQYF. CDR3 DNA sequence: TGCGCCAGCAGCTTGGTGGGGACAGGGGGCGCCCCCGAAGAGACCCAGTACTTC.

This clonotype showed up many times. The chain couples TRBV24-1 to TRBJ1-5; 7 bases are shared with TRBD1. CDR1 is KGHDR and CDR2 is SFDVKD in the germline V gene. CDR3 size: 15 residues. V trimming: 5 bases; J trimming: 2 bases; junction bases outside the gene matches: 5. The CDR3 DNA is TGTGCCACCAGTGGGACAGGCGTCGGCAATCAGCCCCAGCATTTT. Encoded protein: CATSGTGVGNQPQHF.

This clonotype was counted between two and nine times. CDR3 residues: CASSFITGNTIYF. The CDR3 DNA sequence: TGTGCCAGCAGCTTCATCACTGGAAACACCATATATTTT. The V call is TRBV7-9, the J call TRBJ1-3, with unresolved D. The V gene lost 3 bases and the J gene lost 2 bases, with 5 bases spanning the gap. The CDR3 has 13 residues. CDR1 is SEHNR and CDR2 is FQNEAQ in the germline V gene (reference sequence).

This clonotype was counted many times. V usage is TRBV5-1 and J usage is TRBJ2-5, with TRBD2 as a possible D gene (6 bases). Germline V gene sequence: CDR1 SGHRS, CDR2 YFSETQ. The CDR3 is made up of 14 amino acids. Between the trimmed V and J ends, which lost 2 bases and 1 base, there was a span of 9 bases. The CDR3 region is CASSFRGAQETQYF. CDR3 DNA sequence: TGCGCCAGCAGCTTTCGCGGGGCCCAAGAGACCCAGTACTTC. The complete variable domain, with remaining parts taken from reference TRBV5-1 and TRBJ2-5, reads KAGVTQTPRYLIKTRGQQVTLSCSPISGHRSVSWYQQTPGQGLQFLFEYFSETQRNKGNFPGRFSGRQFSNSRSEMNVSTLELGDSALYLCASSFRGAQETQYFGPGTRLLVL.

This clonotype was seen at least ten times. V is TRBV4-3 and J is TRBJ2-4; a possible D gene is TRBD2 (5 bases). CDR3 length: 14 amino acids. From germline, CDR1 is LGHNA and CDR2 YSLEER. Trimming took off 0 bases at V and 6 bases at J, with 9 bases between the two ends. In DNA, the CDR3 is TGCGCCAGCAGCCAAGACGGGGTAGGAAACATTCAGTACTTC. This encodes CASSQDGVGNIQYF.

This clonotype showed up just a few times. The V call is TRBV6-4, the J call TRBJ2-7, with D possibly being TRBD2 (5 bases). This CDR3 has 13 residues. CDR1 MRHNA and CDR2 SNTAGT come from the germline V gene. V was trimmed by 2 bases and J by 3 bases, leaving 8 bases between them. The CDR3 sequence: CASSDREIYEQYF. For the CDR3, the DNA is TGTGCCAGCAGTGACCGGGAAATCTACGAGCAGTACTTC.

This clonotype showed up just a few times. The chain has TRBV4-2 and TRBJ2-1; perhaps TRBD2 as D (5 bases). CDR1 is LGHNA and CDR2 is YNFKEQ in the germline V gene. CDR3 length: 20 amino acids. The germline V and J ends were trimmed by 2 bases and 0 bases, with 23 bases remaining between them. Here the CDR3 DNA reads TGTGCCAGCAGCCAAAAAGATTTTCTAGGGAGAACGAGCTCCTACAATGAGCAGTTCTTC. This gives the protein CASSQKDFLGRTSSYNEQFF.

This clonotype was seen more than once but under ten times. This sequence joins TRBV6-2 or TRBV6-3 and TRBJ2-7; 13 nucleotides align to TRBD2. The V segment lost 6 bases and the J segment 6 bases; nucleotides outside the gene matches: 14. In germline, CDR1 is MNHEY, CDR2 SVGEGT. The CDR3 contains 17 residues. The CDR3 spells CASSPRLAGGFHSEQYV. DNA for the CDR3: TGTGCCAGCAGCCCCAGACTAGCGGGGGGCTTCCACTCCGAGCAGTACGTC.

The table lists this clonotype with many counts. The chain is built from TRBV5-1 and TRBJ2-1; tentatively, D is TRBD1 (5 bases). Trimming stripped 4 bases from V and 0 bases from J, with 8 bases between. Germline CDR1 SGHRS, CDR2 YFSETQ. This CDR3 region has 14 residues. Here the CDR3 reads CASSADSSYNEQFF. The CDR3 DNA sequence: TGCGCCAGCAGCGCTGACAGCTCCTACAATGAGCAGTTCTTC.

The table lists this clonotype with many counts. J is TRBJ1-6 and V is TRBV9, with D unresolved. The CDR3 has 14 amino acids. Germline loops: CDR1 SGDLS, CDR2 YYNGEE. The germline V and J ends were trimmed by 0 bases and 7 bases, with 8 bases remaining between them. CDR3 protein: CASSVDRGNSPLHF. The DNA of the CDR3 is TGTGCCAGCAGCGTAGACCGCGGCAATTCACCCCTCCACTTT.

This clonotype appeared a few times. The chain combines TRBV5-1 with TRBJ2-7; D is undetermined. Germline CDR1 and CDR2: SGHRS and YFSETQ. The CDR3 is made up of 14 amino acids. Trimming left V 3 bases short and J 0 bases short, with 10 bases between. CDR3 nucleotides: TGCGCCAGCAGCTCCCCTTCTAGCTCCTACGAGCAGTACTTC. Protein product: CASSSPSSSYEQYF.

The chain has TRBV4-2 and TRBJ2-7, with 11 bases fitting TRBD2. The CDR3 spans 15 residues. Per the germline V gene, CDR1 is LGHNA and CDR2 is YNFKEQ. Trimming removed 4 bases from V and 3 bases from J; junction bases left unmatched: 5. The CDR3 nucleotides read TGTGCCAGCAGCCCGGATAGCGGGGGGGGCTACGAGCAGTACTTC. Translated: CASSPDSGGGYEQYF.

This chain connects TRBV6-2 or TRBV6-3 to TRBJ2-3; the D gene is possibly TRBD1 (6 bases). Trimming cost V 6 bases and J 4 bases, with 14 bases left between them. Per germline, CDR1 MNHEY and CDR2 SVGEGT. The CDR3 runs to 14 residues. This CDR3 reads CASSRQVSADTQYF. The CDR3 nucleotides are TGTGCCAGCAGCCGACAGGTCTCCGCAGATACGCAGTATTTT.

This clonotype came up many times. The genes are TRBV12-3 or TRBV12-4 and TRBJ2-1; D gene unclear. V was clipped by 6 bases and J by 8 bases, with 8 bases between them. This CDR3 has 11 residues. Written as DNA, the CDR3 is TGTGCCAGCAGCCCCCTGGATGAGCAGTTCTTC. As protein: CASSPLDEQFF.

The CDR3 region is CASSRPDRSSYNEQFF. The CDR3 bases are TGTGCCAGCAGTCGCCCCGACAGGAGCTCCTACAATGAGCAGTTCTTC. The gene calls are TRBV12-3 or TRBV12-4 and TRBJ2-1; D is possibly TRBD1 (6 bases). The V and J ends lost 5 bases and 0 bases respectively, with 14 bases between them. This CDR3 spans 16 amino acids.

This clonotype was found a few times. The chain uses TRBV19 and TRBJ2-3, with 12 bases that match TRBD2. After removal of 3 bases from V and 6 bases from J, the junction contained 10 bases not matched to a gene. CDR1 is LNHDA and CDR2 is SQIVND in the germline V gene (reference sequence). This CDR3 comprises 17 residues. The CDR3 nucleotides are TGTGCCAGTAGTATTGTGGCTAGCGGGGGGGCACGTGATACGCAGTATTTT. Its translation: CASSIVASGGARDTQYF.

CDR3 residues: CASSYEGATMETQYF. DNA for the CDR3: TGTGCCAGCAGTTACGAGGGGGCAACAATGGAGACCCAGTACTTC. The V and J genes are TRBV6-2 or TRBV6-3 and TRBJ2-5; TRBD1 matches at 7 bases. CDR1 and CDR2 (germline): MNHEY, SVGEGT. The V and J ends lost 2 bases and 5 bases, in that order; junction bases with no gene match: 8. CDR3 length equals 15 residues.

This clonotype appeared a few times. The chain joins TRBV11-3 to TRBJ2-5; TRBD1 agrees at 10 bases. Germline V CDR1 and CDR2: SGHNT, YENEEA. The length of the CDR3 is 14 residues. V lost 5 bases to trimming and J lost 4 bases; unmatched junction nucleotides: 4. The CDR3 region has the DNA TGTGCCAGCAGCCGGACAGGGGGGTTAGAGACCCAGTACTTC. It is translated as CASSRTGGLETQYF.

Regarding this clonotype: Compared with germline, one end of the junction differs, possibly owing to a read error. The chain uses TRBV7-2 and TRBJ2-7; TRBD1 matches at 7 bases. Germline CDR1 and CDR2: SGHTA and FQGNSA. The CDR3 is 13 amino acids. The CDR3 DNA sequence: TGTGCCAGCAGCTTAAGGAAGGGGGCATTTTTGAGCTTC. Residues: CASSLRKGAFLSF.

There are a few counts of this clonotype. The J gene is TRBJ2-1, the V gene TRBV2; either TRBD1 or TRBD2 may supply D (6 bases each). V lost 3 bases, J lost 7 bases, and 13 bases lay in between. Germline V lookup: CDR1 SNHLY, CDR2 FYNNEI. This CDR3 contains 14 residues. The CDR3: CASSERRGWNEQFF. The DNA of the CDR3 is TGTGCCAGCAGTGAGCGGAGGGGGTGGAATGAGCAGTTCTTC. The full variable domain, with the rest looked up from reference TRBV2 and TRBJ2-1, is EPEVTQTPSHQVTQMGQEVILRCVPISNHLYFYWYRQILGQKVEFLVSFYNNEISEKSEIFDDQFSVERPDGSNFTLKIRSTKLEDSAMYFCASSERRGWNEQFFGPGTRLTVL.

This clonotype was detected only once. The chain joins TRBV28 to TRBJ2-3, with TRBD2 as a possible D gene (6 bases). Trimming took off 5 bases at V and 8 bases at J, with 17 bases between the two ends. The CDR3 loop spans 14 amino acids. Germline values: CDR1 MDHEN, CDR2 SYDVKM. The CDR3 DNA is TGTGCCAGCAGTCCCAGGGACTTGTCGGGTACGCAGTATTTT. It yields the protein CASSPRDLSGTQYF.